A single sample gave rise to the 20 T cell receptor beta chains below, sequenced in a study of OX40 agonist ivuxolimab in advanced cancers. The library was generated by the immunoSEQ multiplex PCR assay. TCRdb took this table from immuneACCESS and kept in-frame rearrangements with V and J called. Such tables lack part of the clones; where checked against another copy, unresolved V genes explain under half of the gap, and the rest is unexplained. The sample table records over 65,000 clones; over 85% of these occur just once. Clones ranked in the top ten supply less than 0.35% of the sample. The sample in question was CD4+ or CD8+ T cells sorted from blood, obtained in a trial of the OX40 agonist ivuxolimab. These receptors all stem from an adult with an advanced solid tumor such as melanoma, head and neck, liver or kidney cancer.

This chain joins TRBV28 and TRBJ2-5; the match to TRBD2 covers 12 bases. The CDR3 is made up of 17 amino acids. From germline, CDR1 is MDHEN and CDR2 SYDVKM. Unmatched junction bases numbered 10, after V lost 5 bases and J lost 3 bases. CDR3 protein: CASSPLRTSGRKETQYF. CDR3 nucleotide sequence: TGTGCCAGCAGTCCTTTAAGAACTAGCGGGAGGAAAGAGACCCAGTACTTC.

The chain carries TRBV7-9 and TRBJ1-2; D not certain. Trimming pared 2 bases from V and 6 bases from J, leaving 10 bases between. CDR1 SEHNR and CDR2 FQNEAQ come from the germline V gene (reference sequence). The CDR3 length is 13 residues. Here the CDR3 DNA reads TGTGCCAGCAGCTTATCCTGGACGGATGGCTACACCTTC. It codes for CASSLSWTDGYTF.

The V gene is TRBV28, the J gene TRBJ2-7, with 11 bases that match TRBD2. The CDR3 contains 16 residues. Germline CDR1 is MDHEN and CDR2 is SYDVKM. V lost 2 bases and J lost 4; bases outside the gene matches: 7. The CDR3 here is CASSLEIAGGPYEQYF. The DNA of the CDR3 is TGTGCCAGCAGTTTAGAGATAGCGGGAGGGCCGTACGAGCAGTACTTC.

The rearrangement links TRBV10-3 to TRBJ2-7; 13 nucleotides align to TRBD2. The V and J ends lost 2 bases and 1 base, in that order; junction bases with no gene match: 5. Per germline, CDR1 ENHRY and CDR2 SYGVKD. The length of the CDR3 is 17 residues. The CDR3: CAISEGLAGEGSYEQYF. The CDR3 DNA sequence: TGTGCCATCAGTGAGGGACTAGCGGGAGAGGGGTCCTACGAGCAGTACTTC.

The rearrangement joins TRBV9 to TRBJ2-7, with 10 nucleotides matching TRBD2. Trimming at V came to 1 base and at J to 2 bases, leaving 3 bases not matched to a gene. This CDR3 spans 15 amino acids. Germline loops: CDR1 SGDLS, CDR2 YYNGEE. The CDR3 nucleotides are TGTGCCAGCAGCGTACTAGCGGGAGATACCTACGAGCAGTACTTC. Encoded protein: CASSVLAGDTYEQYF.

The chain combines TRBV7-2 with TRBJ2-3, with TRBD2 as a possible D gene (6 bases). The CDR3 consists of 13 residues. CDR1 and CDR2 (germline): SGHTA, FQGNSA. Trimming stripped 2 bases from V and 4 bases from J, with 7 bases between. For the CDR3, the DNA is TGTGCCAGCAGCTTATCGGGGGCAGATACGCAGTATTTT. It translates to CASSLSGADTQYF.

In DNA form, the CDR3 reads TGTGCCAGCAGTACCGGACAGGGGGCGGGCGAGCAGTACTTC. Encoded protein: CASSTGQGAGEQYF. The V call is TRBV25-1, the J call TRBJ2-7; TRBD1 aligns across 11 bases. After removal of 5 bases from V and 6 bases from J, the junction contained 6 bases not matched to a gene. Germline V CDR1 and CDR2: MGHDK, SYGVNS. This CDR3 comprises 14 residues.

The chain employs TRBV5-1 and TRBJ2-5; 9 bases match TRBD2. The CDR3 totals 15 residues. From germline, CDR1 is SGHRS and CDR2 YFSETQ. The V and J ends lost 2 bases and 3 bases, in that order; junction bases with no gene match: 5. As DNA, the CDR3 is TGCGCCAGCAGCTTAGGCGGGAGGGCCGAAGAGACCCAGTACTTC. This translates into CASSLGGRAEETQYF.

The chain links TRBV9 to TRBJ2-3, with D hard to call. CDR1 is SGDLS, CDR2 YYNGEE, per germline. Between the trimmed V and J ends, which lost 3 bases and 6 bases, there was a span of 11 bases. The CDR3 has 13 residues. The CDR3 DNA reads TGTGCCAGCAGCGCGTCAAATGCCGATACGCAGTATTTT. As protein: CASSASNADTQYF.

The gene calls are TRBV6-6 and TRBJ1-4, with D tentatively TRBD1 (5 bases). Trimming took 6 bases from V and 8 from J, leaving 19 bases between them. This CDR3 comprises 15 residues. In germline, CDR1 is MNHNY, CDR2 SVGAGI (reference sequence). The chain's CDR3 is CASRRPEGPEEKLFF. CDR3 DNA: TGTGCCAGCAGGCGCCCGGAGGGGCCGGAAGAAAAACTGTTTTTT.

This sequence joins TRBV27 and TRBJ1-1, with no clear D. The germline V gene encodes CDR1 MNHEY and CDR2 SMNVEV (reference sequence). The CDR3 has 13 residues. V lost 1 base and J 1 base, leaving 4 bases between the germline ends. The CDR3 bases are TGTGCCAGCAGTTTATGGGCGAACACTGAAGCTTTCTTT. Its protein is CASSLWANTEAFF.

CDR3 sequence reads: CASSLRTSGGREQFF. As DNA, the CDR3 is TGTGCCAGCAGTTTAAGGACTAGCGGGGGGCGAGAGCAGTTCTTC. The gene calls are TRBV28 and TRBJ2-1; 14 bases match TRBD2. With V trimmed by 2 bases and J by 10 bases, 4 bases remained unmatched. This CDR3 region has 15 residues. The germline gives CDR1 MDHEN, CDR2 SYDVKM.

The chain has TRBV28 and TRBJ1-3; 7 positions agree with TRBD1. Germline lookup yields CDR1 MDHEN and CDR2 SYDVKM. The V gene end was trimmed by 6 bases and the J gene end by 7 bases; junction bases not matched to a gene: 3. This CDR3 is 12 amino acids long. The CDR3 bases are TGTGCCAGCAGCCAGGGGGACAACACCATATATTTT. Protein sequence: CASSQGDNTIYF.

In DNA, the CDR3 is TGTGCCAGCAGCTTATACCCTAGCGGGTCCTACGAGCAGTACTTC. It yields the protein CASSLYPSGSYEQYF. The chain carries TRBV7-7 and TRBJ2-7, with 8 positions matching TRBD2. Germline assignment: CDR1 SSHAT and CDR2 FNYEAQ (reference sequence). The CDR3 covers 15 residues. V trimming: 2 bases; J trimming: 1 base; junction bases outside the gene matches: 4.

The chain employs TRBV14 and TRBJ2-7; no definite D call. The CDR3 has 13 residues. Germline lookup yields CDR1 SGHDN and CDR2 FVKESK. Between the trimmed V and J ends, which lost 6 bases and 2 bases, there was a span of 11 bases. This CDR3 is CASSRSTTYEQYF. The DNA of the CDR3 is TGTGCCAGCAGTAGATCTACCACCTACGAGCAGTACTTC.

With respect to this clone: The identical CDR3 is also encoded by other nucleotide sequences in the sample. The chain is built from TRBV19 and TRBJ2-5; D is uncertain. Deletions cut 1 base from V and 1 base from J, with 4 bases between. The CDR3 covers 13 residues. Germline V gene sequence: CDR1 LNHDA, CDR2 SQIVND (reference sequence). The chain's CDR3 is CASSIGGQETQYF. The CDR3 DNA is TGTGCCAGTAGTATAGGGGGCCAAGAGACCCAGTACTTC.

This chain links TRBV28 with TRBJ2-7; 8 positions match TRBD1. CDR3 length: 18 residues. V lost 8 bases to trimming and J lost 3 bases; unmatched junction nucleotides: 21. The germline CDR1 and CDR2 sequences are MDHEN and SYDVKM. The DNA for the CDR3 is TGTGCCAGCTCGCAAACAGGGGGTCCGGCAGCCCGCTACTACGAGCAGTACTTC. This codes for CASSQTGGPAARYYEQYF.

This clone occurred once. V usage is TRBV19 and J usage is TRBJ2-2, with 8 bases matching TRBD2. Germline lookup yields CDR1 LNHDA and CDR2 SQIVND (reference sequence). The CDR3 consists of 16 residues. The J segment lost 7 bases and the V segment lost 5 bases, leaving 12 bases of the junction unmatched. CDR3 region: CASSLTGTRSGGELFF. As DNA, the CDR3 is TGTGCCAGTAGTCTTACCGGGACTAGGAGTGGCGGGGAGCTGTTTTTT. The whole variable domain, remainder taken from reference TRBV19 and TRBJ2-2, is DGGITQSPKYLFRKEGQNVTLSCEQNLNHDAMYWYRQDPGQGLRLIYYSQIVNDFQKGDIAEGYSVSREKKESFPLTVTSAQKNPTAFYLCASSLTGTRSGGELFFGEGSRLTVL.

The V and J genes are TRBV30 and TRBJ1-5; D unclear. Deletions cut 0 bases from V and 6 bases from J, with 9 bases between. There are 13 residues in the CDR3. Germline CDR1 is GTSNPN and CDR2 is SVGIG (reference sequence). The CDR3 loop reads CAWSVLAGQPQHF. In DNA, the CDR3 is TGTGCCTGGAGTGTTTTGGCGGGTCAGCCCCAGCATTTT.

The chain joins TRBV5-1 to TRBJ2-1; 11 nucleotides agree with TRBD2. V lost 2 bases and J lost 9; bases outside the gene matches: 7. From germline, CDR1 is SGHRS and CDR2 YFSETQ. CDR3 size: 15 residues. The CDR3 DNA follows: TGCGCCAGCAGCTTAGCCTCGACTAGCGGGACTGAGCAGTTCTTC. Translated, it gives CASSLASTSGTEQFF.